One sample yielded the 10 T cell receptor beta chains listed below, sequenced in a study of T cell responses to AZD1222 COVID-19 vaccine. TCRdb's table, derived via immunoSEQ multiplex PCR, lists solely in-frame clones and lacks some. This sample carries about 140,000 clones, around 93% of them seen once, and the ten largest clones take around 2.7%. This sample comprised peripheral blood, obtained on day 0 of AZD1222 vaccination. All receptors come from an adult in good health.

The V and J genes are TRBV29-1 and TRBJ1-1, with D unclear. Germline CDR1 SQVTM, CDR2 ANQGSEA. V was cut by 4 bases and J by 6 bases, with 15 bases left in between. This CDR3 is 13 amino acids long. Here the CDR3 reads CSVVYGFNSEAFF. CDR3 DNA sequence: TGCAGCGTTGTATATGGGTTTAACTCTGAAGCTTTCTTT.

V and J are TRBV2 and TRBJ1-2; TRBD1 might be the D (5 bases). V was cut by 6 bases and J by 1 base, with 9 bases left in between. CDR1 is SNHLY and CDR2 is FYNNEI in the germline V gene. The length of the CDR3 is 13 residues. Here the CDR3 DNA reads TGTGCCAGCAGGGACACTCATAACTATGGCTACACCTTC. Translating gives CASRDTHNYGYTF.

V and J are TRBV20-1 and TRBJ2-1; 8 bases map to TRBD2. Unmatched junction bases numbered 10, after V lost 3 bases and J lost 3 bases. Germline loops: CDR1 DFQATT, CDR2 SNEGSKA (reference sequence). The CDR3 has 16 amino acids. The CDR3 nucleotides read TGCAGTGCTAGTTCGCTTCTTAGCGGGGACTACAATGAGCAGTTCTTC. Protein product: CSASSLLSGDYNEQFF.

The table lists this clone with a few counts. This sequence joins TRBV28 and TRBJ2-1; the match to TRBD1 covers 7 bases. Germline V gene data show CDR1 as MDHEN and CDR2 as SYDVKM. Trimming cost V 6 bases and J 2 bases; bases outside gene matches: 4. The CDR3 sequence is 14 residues long. This CDR3 is CASSWDRAYNEQFF. The CDR3 DNA is TGTGCCAGCAGCTGGGACAGAGCCTACAATGAGCAGTTCTTC.

The chain couples TRBV10-2 to TRBJ2-7, with 11 nucleotides matching TRBD2. Germline lookup yields CDR1 WSHSY and CDR2 SAAADI. Germline trimming cut 8 bases from V and 1 base from J; bases unmatched to any gene: 7. The CDR3 is made up of 15 amino acids. The CDR3 DNA reads as TGCGCCAGCGCCCCACTAGCGGGGGAGTCCTACGAGCAGTACTTC. Its translation is CASAPLAGESYEQYF.

The chain couples TRBV11-3 to TRBJ2-1; 9 positions agree with TRBD2. CDR1 and CDR2 (germline): SGHNT, YENEEA. Germline trimming cut 1 base from V and 5 bases from J; bases unmatched to any gene: 6. The CDR3 spans 16 residues. For the CDR3, the DNA is TGTGCCAGCAGCTTAGGCGGGACTAGCCCACACAATGAGCAGTTCTTC. Its protein is CASSLGGTSPHNEQFF.

This clone turned up a few times. V usage is TRBV18 and J usage is TRBJ1-5; D uncertain. Germline CDR1 KGHSH, CDR2 LQKENI. Trimming shortened V by 2 bases and J by 2 bases, and 7 bases separated the two germline ends. The CDR3 contains 14 residues. The CDR3 DNA reads TGTGCCAGCTCACCAGGCGGGGGCAATCAGCCCCAGCATTTT. It specifies CASSPGGGNQPQHF.

The chain has TRBV2 and TRBJ1-2, with 9 nucleotides matching TRBD1. Germline CDR1 and CDR2: SNHLY and FYNNEI. This CDR3 comprises 16 residues. The V and J ends lost 6 bases and 2 bases, in that order; junction bases with no gene match: 10. CDR3 residues: CASSESPGQGNYGYTF. CDR3 DNA sequence: TGTGCCAGCAGCGAAAGCCCAGGACAGGGGAACTATGGCTACACCTTC.

The chain recombines TRBV4-1 with TRBJ1-4; no definite D call. This CDR3 is 13 amino acids long. Trimming removed 5 bases from V and 0 bases from J, with 4 bases in between. Germline CDR1 is MGHRA and CDR2 is YSYEKL. CDR3 amino acids: CASSKSTNEKLFF. The CDR3 DNA is TGCGCCAGCAGCAAGTCAACTAATGAAAAACTGTTTTTT.

This chain links TRBV19 with TRBJ1-1, with TRBD1 matching 8 bases. Germline CDR1 is LNHDA and CDR2 is SQIVND (reference sequence). V lost 5 bases to trimming and J lost 1 base; unmatched junction nucleotides: 6. The CDR3 extends over 15 amino acids. As DNA, the CDR3 is TGTGCCAGTAGTCGGACAGGGTTGAGGAACACTGAAGCTTTCTTT. This gives the protein CASSRTGLRNTEAFF.